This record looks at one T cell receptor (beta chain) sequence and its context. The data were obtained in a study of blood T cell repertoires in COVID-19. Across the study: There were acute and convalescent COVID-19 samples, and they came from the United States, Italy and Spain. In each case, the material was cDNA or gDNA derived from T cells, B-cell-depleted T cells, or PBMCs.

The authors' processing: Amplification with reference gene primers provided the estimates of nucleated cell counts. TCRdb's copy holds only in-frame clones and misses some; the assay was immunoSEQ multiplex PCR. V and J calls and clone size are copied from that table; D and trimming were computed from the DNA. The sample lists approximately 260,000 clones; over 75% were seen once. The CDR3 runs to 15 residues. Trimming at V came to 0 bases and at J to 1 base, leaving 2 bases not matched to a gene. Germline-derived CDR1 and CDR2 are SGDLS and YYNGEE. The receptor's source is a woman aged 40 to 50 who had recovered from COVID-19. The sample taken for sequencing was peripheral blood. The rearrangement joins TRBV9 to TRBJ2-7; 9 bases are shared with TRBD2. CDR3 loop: CASSVESGRSYEQYF. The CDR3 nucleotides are TGTGCCAGCAGCGTAGAGAGCGGGAGGTCCTACGAGCAGTACTTC. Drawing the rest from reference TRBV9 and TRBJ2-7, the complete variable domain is DSGVTQTPKHLITATGQRVTLRCSPRSGDLSVYWYQQSLDQGLQFLIQYYNGEERAKGNILERFSAQQFPDLHSELNLSSLELGDSALYFCASSVESGRSYEQYFGPGTRLTVT.